This T cell receptor (beta chain) came from a study of OX40 agonist ivuxolimab in advanced cancers. For the study at large: At around 83% male, the cohort had a mean age of approximately 60 years, ranging from about 20 to 90.

This clone appeared a few times. Its specificity is unknown. The data were produced by immunoSEQ multiplex PCR, yet TCRdb's version contains in-frame clones alone and is incomplete. The sample carries about 26,000 clones, approximately 79% recorded once. The CDR3 is made up of 13 amino acids. Germline CDR1 and CDR2: MNHEY and SVGAGI. Trimming left V 10 bases short and J 2 bases short, with 12 bases between. Whole-study results and caveats: Relatively little clonal expansion, among the lowest observed, appeared in partial responders at 0.1-3.0 mg/kg. At doses 0.1 to 3.0 mg/kg, CD4+ and CD8+ clones expanded. On average, CD8+ T cells showed a greater number of expanded clones than CD4+.

The rearrangement uses TRBV6-5 and TRBJ1-5; D remains ambiguous. This TCR came from an adult with an advanced solid tumor such as melanoma, head and neck, liver or kidney cancer. The sample was CD4+ or CD8+ T cells sorted from blood, taken in a trial of the OX40 agonist ivuxolimab. CDR3 amino acids: CATVRGGNQPQHF. In DNA form, the CDR3 reads TGTGCCACCGTCCGCGGGGGCAATCAGCCCCAGCATTTT.